These T cell receptor beta chains were read from a single sample in a study of T cell responses to AZD1222 COVID-19 vaccine. Produced via immunoSEQ multiplex PCR; TCRdb's table is partial and in-frame only. The sample includes about 150,000 clones, more than 90% of them seen just once. Here the sequenced sample was peripheral blood, taken on day 0 of AZD1222 vaccination. The receptors come from an adult in good health. Each CDR3 is given with its conserved first and last residue. Fields, in order: V gene, D gene, J gene, clone size, CDR3 protein, CDR3 DNA. D genes are given only for firm matches. Rows may omit the clone size; those that give it use once, few, many or a size class.

>TRBV6-5|TRBD1|TRBJ1-2|.
CASSPRTGKGYTF
TGTGCCAGCAGTCCCAGGACAGGCAAAGGCTACACCTTC
>TRBV4-1|.|TRBJ1-3|.
CASSQPGRTGNTIYF
TGCGCCAGCAGCCAACCCGGGAGAACTGGAAACACCATATATTTT
>TRBV9|TRBD1|TRBJ1-3|.
CASSPRGDFGNTIYF
TGTGCCAGCAGCCCCAGGGGGGACTTTGGAAACACCATATATTTT
>TRBV7-2|.|TRBJ2-4|.
CASSLAAVQYF
TGTGCCAGCAGCTTAGCCGCGGTTCAGTACTTC
>TRBV7-6|TRBD1|TRBJ2-7|.
CASSLRVRGPYEQYF
TGTGCCAGCAGCTTAAGGGTCAGGGGGCCCTACGAGCAGTACTTC
>TRBV3-1/TRBV3-2|.|TRBJ1-2|few
CASSQSGPYGYTF
TGTGCCAGCAGCCAATCAGGGCCCTATGGCTACACCTTC
>TRBV6-5|.|TRBJ1-1|.
CASSWRTPNTEAFF
TGTGCCAGCAGTTGGAGGACGCCGAACACTGAAGCTTTCTTT
>TRBV30|.|TRBJ2-5|.
CAWSALRETQYF
TGTGCCTGGAGCGCCCTCCGAGAGACCCAGTACTTC
>TRBV5-1|.|TRBJ2-7|.
CASSLEAVRWYEQYF
TGCGCCAGCAGCTTGGAAGCGGTTAGGTGGTACGAGCAGTACTTC
>TRBV19|.|TRBJ1-6|.
CASGLSSYNSPLHF
TGTGCTTCCGGCCTGAGCTCCTATAATTCACCCCTCCACTTT
>TRBV11-2|.|TRBJ1-6|once
CASSLFTGNNSPLHF
TGTGCCAGCAGCTTATTCACAGGGAATAATTCACCCCTCCACTTT
>TRBV6-5|.|TRBJ2-1|.
CASSYRVVSYNEQFF
TGTGCCAGCAGTTACAGGGTGGTGAGCTACAATGAGCAGTTCTTC
>TRBV5-8|TRBD1|TRBJ1-2|.
CASSGQGLNYGYTF
TGTGCCAGCAGCGGACAGGGATTGAACTATGGCTACACCTTC
>TRBV3-1/TRBV3-2|TRBD2|TRBJ2-2|.
CASSGGASGDTGELFF
TGTGCCAGCAGCGGCGGGGCTAGCGGCGACACCGGGGAGCTGTTTTTT
>TRBV6-2/TRBV6-3|.|TRBJ1-2|.
CASSPSYGYTF
TGTGCCAGCAGTCCGAGCTATGGCTACACCTTC
>TRBV3-1/TRBV3-2|.|TRBJ1-2|once
CASSQNERGYTF
TGTGCCAGCAGCCAAAACGAACGTGGCTACACCTTC
>TRBV5-5|.|TRBJ1-1|.
CASSLERDTEAFF
TGTGCCAGCAGCTTGGAAAGGGACACTGAAGCTTTCTTT
>TRBV18|.|TRBJ1-1|.
CASSPDGGMNTEAFF
TGTGCCAGCTCACCAGACGGGGGGATGAACACTGAAGCTTTCTTT
>TRBV27|.|TRBJ2-2|once
CASSLVAGYTGELFF
TGTGCCAGCAGTTTGGTGGCAGGGTACACCGGGGAGCTGTTTTTT
>TRBV18|TRBD1|TRBJ1-1|.
CASSPPGTGYTEAFF
TGTGCCAGCTCACCACCAGGGACAGGGTACACTGAAGCTTTCTTT
>TRBV2|.|TRBJ1-5|.
CASSENFPRDQPQHF
TGTGCCAGCAGTGAAAACTTCCCTAGGGATCAGCCCCAGCATTTT
>TRBV2|.|TRBJ1-2|.
CATQDTRQSGYTF
TGTGCCACCCAGGACACGCGTCAGTCTGGCTACACCTTC
>TRBV30|.|TRBJ1-2|.
CAWSRVGGYTF
TGTGCCTGGAGCAGAGTGGGGGGCTACACCTTC
>TRBV6-2/TRBV6-3|.|TRBJ1-5|.
CASSYNRVYQPQHF
TGTGCCAGCAGTTACAACAGGGTATATCAGCCCCAGCATTTT
>TRBV7-3|.|TRBJ2-3|once
CASSLSPGPTDTQYF
TGTGCCAGCAGCTTATCTCCAGGGCCCACAGATACGCAGTATTTT
>TRBV14|.|TRBJ1-2|.
CASSQVAAYGYTF
TGTGCCAGCAGCCAAGTGGCAGCCTATGGCTACACCTTC